The sequence of this T cell receptor (beta chain) was determined in a study of shared T cell receptors in the human thymus. This table comes from immunoSEQ multiplex PCR, and its TCRdb copy is limited to in-frame clones, with some not included. The sample has approximately 660,000 clones, more than 75% seen once. CDR3 size: 16 residues. V gave up 0 bases and J gave up 4 bases, with 15 bases separating them. CDR1 is SGHDN, CDR2 FVKESK, per germline. These same records also appear under a second study, on human thymus T cells.

The V and J genes are TRBV14 and TRBJ2-5; a possible D gene is TRBD2 (5 bases). The receptor comes from a boy under two years old with a congenital heart defect. Sequenced sample: thymocytes. CDR3 in DNA: TGTGCCAGCAGCCAAGAAGCAGCGGAGCACCCAGAGACCCAGTACTTC. It translates to CASSQEAAEHPETQYF.